What follows describes a single T cell receptor beta chain. Its antigen is as yet unknown. The primer mix had 60 Vbeta and 13 Jbeta primers. The method was immunoSEQ multiplex PCR; TCRdb's version includes in-frame clones alone and lacks a portion of them. The table lists 140,000 to 150,000 clones, over 80% of them singletons. V lost 6 bases to trimming and J lost 1 base, with 9 bases between them. The CDR3 covers 13 residues. The V gene's germline CDR1 is MNHNS and CDR2 SASEGT. The data stem from a study of cytomegalovirus exposure and HLA in healthy donors. Study-level results: With DRB1 most and HLA-C fewest, TCR association rates differed between HLA loci in a later analysis.

Sample: PBMCs. The chain has TRBV6-1 and TRBJ1-1, with D possibly TRBD1 on 5 matching bases. The sequence was obtained from a young woman in good health and CMV-seronegative. The chain's CDR3 is CASRRGSNTEAFF. As DNA, the CDR3 is TGTGCCAGCAGAAGGGGATCGAACACTGAAGCTTTCTTT.